These 4 T cell receptor beta chains came from one sample sequenced in a study of CD8 T cells in Susac syndrome. Reverse transcription of 0.5 to 1 ug RNA was carried out with random hexamers. Each CDR3 protein is one row after TCRdb ran MiXCR on the immunoSEQ multiplex PCR reads. The table lists 71,000 or so distinct CDR3 sequences, 85% to 95% of them singletons. What was sequenced was CD4+ T cells from PBMCs. Source of these receptors: a human donor with Susac syndrome.

J is TRBJ2-7 and V is TRBV3-1, with D uncertain. Trimming cost V 0 bases and J 1 base, with 10 bases left between them. The length of the CDR3 is 15 residues. Germline loops: CDR1 LGHDT, CDR2 YNNKEL (reference sequence). CDR3 in amino acids: CASSQEPVGSYEQYF. The CDR3, as DNA: TGTGCCAGCAGCCAAGAGCCGGTCGGTTCCTACGAGCAGTACTTC.

The V and J genes are TRBV19 and TRBJ1-1; D may be TRBD1 (6 bases). This CDR3 has 14 residues. The V gene lost 5 bases and the J gene lost 1 base, with 11 bases spanning the gap. CDR1 LNHDA and CDR2 SQIVND come from the germline V gene (reference sequence). The CDR3 nucleotides are TGTGCCAGTAGTGGACAGACCCCGAACACTGAAGCTTTCTTT. It specifies CASSGQTPNTEAFF.

V and J are TRBV20-1 and TRBJ1-6; unclear D gene. In germline, CDR1 is DFQATT, CDR2 SNEGSKA (reference sequence). V dropped 3 bases and J dropped 18 bases, with 9 bases sitting between them. There are 9 residues in the CDR3. This chain's CDR3 is CSARRLTHF. The CDR3 DNA is TGCAGTGCTAGGCGCCTTACCCACTTT.

The rearrangement joins TRBV7-2 to TRBJ2-3, with TRBD2 matching 14 bases. V lost 5 bases and J lost 9; bases outside the gene matches: 7. Germline CDR1 SGHTA, CDR2 FQGNSA. CDR3 length equals 15 residues. The DNA of the CDR3 is TGTGCCAGCAGCCCCGGACTAGCGGGGGGTAGAACGCAGTATTTT. Its protein is CASSPGLAGGRTQYF. Full variable domain (remainder filled in from reference TRBV7-2 and TRBJ2-3): GAGVSQSPSNKVTEKGKDVELRCDPISGHTALYWYRQSLGQGLEFLIYFQGNSAPDKSGLPSDRFSAERTGGSVSTLTIQRTQQEDSAVYLCASSPGLAGGRTQYFGPGTRLTVL.